This T cell receptor (beta chain) was found in a study of cytomegalovirus exposure and HLA in healthy donors. Study-level points and caveats: A list of 164 TCR beta chains associated with cytomegalovirus was given. There were several of the most significant clusters that appeared linked to common viral pathogens in a later analysis. Analyzed later, most CMV-associated TCR beta chains appeared HLA-restricted. Most TCR sequences were seen very rarely across donors, but some public TCRs occurred in many.

With regard to this clone: Its antigen remains unidentified.

Primers: 60 Vbeta forward and 13 Jbeta reverse. TCRdb's table, derived via immunoSEQ multiplex PCR, lists solely in-frame clones and lacks some. The table shows about 160,000 clones, with around 77% occurring only once. Germline V CDR1 and CDR2: GTSNPN, SVGIG (reference sequence). Trimming left V 2 bases short and J 0 bases short, with 16 bases between. The CDR3 totals 16 residues. Sequenced sample: PBMCs. The receptor was derived from a man aged 45 to 65 in good health and CMV-seropositive. The chain carries TRBV30 and TRBJ1-2; perhaps TRBD1 as D (6 bases). The chain's CDR3 is CAWSILTGMANYGYTF. CDR3 nucleotides: TGTGCCTGGAGTATACTCACAGGGATGGCTAACTATGGCTACACCTTC.